Following are 26 T cell receptor beta chains from one sample sequenced in a study of graft-versus-host responses after intestinal transplantation. No cognate antigen is known for these TCRs. Clones were sequenced by immunoSEQ multiplex PCR, and TCRdb holds only the in-frame ones, with some missing. The sample shows some 100,000 clones, roughly 90% of them seen only once. The source material was unstimulated CD4+ T cells sorted from spleen or lymph node cells, sampled before transplant. The receptors stem from a human donor who was the organ donor for an intestinal transplant.

The V call is TRBV30, the J call TRBJ1-6; TRBD1 might be the D (5 bases). CDR3 length equals 15 residues. Germline values: CDR1 GTSNPN, CDR2 SVGIG (reference sequence). The ends were cut back, 3 bases at V and 6 bases at J, with 15 bases in the middle. CDR3 loop: CAWSLKGLPNSPLHF. The CDR3 DNA follows: TGTGCCTGGAGCCTAAAGGGACTGCCTAATTCACCCCTCCACTTT.

Regarding this clone: Other nucleotide sequences from this sample produce the same CDR3. The chain carries TRBV18 and TRBJ2-3; D remains ambiguous. V shed 2 bases and J shed 1 base, with 1 base lying between them. The length of the CDR3 is 12 residues. CDR1 is KGHSH, CDR2 LQKENI, per germline. This CDR3 is CASSPGTDTQYF. The CDR3, as DNA: TGTGCCAGCTCACCAGGCACAGATACGCAGTATTTT. Together with reference TRBV18 and TRBJ2-3, the CDR3 gives the full variable domain: NAGVMQNPRHLVRRRGQEARLRCSPMKGHSHVYWYRQLPEEGLKFMVYLQKENIIDESGMPKERFSAEFPKEGPSILRIQQVVRGDSAAYFCASSPGTDTQYFGPGTRLTVL.

The V call is TRBV2, the J call TRBJ1-2; TRBD1 matches 7 bases. Germline V gene sequence: CDR1 SNHLY, CDR2 FYNNEI. The CDR3 is 14 amino acids. V lost 6 bases, J lost 4 bases, and 8 bases stayed unmatched. CDR3 loop: CASRRQGGFYGYTF. CDR3 nucleotide sequence: TGTGCCAGCAGGCGACAGGGCGGATTCTATGGCTACACCTTC.

The chain carries TRBV30 and TRBJ1-5; D is undetermined. V shed 0 bases and J shed 7 bases, with 10 bases lying between them. The CDR3 loop spans 13 amino acids. CDR1 is GTSNPN and CDR2 is SVGIG in the germline V gene (reference sequence). The CDR3, as DNA: TGTGCCTGGAGTGTAGAATCCCAGCAGCCCCAGCATTTT. It is translated as CAWSVESQQPQHF.

J is TRBJ1-1 and V is TRBV30, with TRBD1 as a possible D gene (5 bases). V lost 5 bases and J 7 bases, leaving 23 bases between the germline ends. This CDR3 has 15 residues. Germline values: CDR1 GTSNPN, CDR2 SVGIG (reference sequence). The CDR3 DNA is TGTGCCTGGCTTTGGGGGTACCACCCCAGGAGTGAAGCTTTCTTT. Its protein product is CAWLWGYHPRSEAFF.

The rearrangement links TRBV7-3 to TRBJ2-1; TRBD2 might be the D (6 bases). V shed 3 bases and J shed 10 bases, with 10 bases lying between them. CDR1 SGHTA and CDR2 FQGTGA come from the germline V gene. The length of the CDR3 is 12 residues. The CDR3: CASSLGGREQFF. CDR3 bases: TGTGCCAGCAGCTTGGGGGGTAGAGAGCAGTTCTTC.

This clone was recorded only once. The genes are TRBV4-1 and TRBJ2-7; the match to TRBD2 covers 9 bases. CDR3 size: 16 residues. From germline, CDR1 is MGHRA and CDR2 YSYEKL. V trimming: 1 base; J trimming: 3 bases; junction bases outside the gene matches: 7. CDR3 region: CASSQGGAGGFYEQYF. The CDR3 nucleotides are TGCGCCAGCAGCCAAGGAGGGGCGGGGGGGTTCTACGAGCAGTACTTC.

This rearrangement joins TRBV30 to TRBJ1-2; D perhaps matches TRBD1 (6 bases). The germline V gene encodes CDR1 GTSNPN and CDR2 SVGIG (reference sequence). V lost 1 base, J lost 7 bases, and 16 bases lay in between. The CDR3 consists of 14 residues. This CDR3 is CAWSGLRIGGGYTF. CDR3 sequence (DNA): TGTGCCTGGAGTGGACTCAGGATAGGGGGTGGCTACACCTTC.

This clone was recorded a few times. The chain joins TRBV9 to TRBJ1-3, with TRBD1 matching 7 bases. Looked up from germline, CDR1 is SGDLS and CDR2 is YYNGEE. J gave up 3 bases and V 0 bases, and 0 bases lay outside the gene matches. The CDR3 loop spans 14 amino acids. CDR3 nucleotide sequence: TGTGCCAGCAGCGTAGGGGACAGTGGAAACACCATATATTTT. Protein product: CASSVGDSGNTIYF.

On this clone itself: Other DNA sequences from this sample encode an identical CDR3 as well. The chain employs TRBV27 and TRBJ2-5, with TRBD2 matching 10 bases. Germline V gene lookup returns CDR1 MNHEY and CDR2 SMNVEV (reference sequence). J was trimmed by 2 bases and V by 6 bases; bases with no gene match: 6. There are 15 residues in the CDR3. Here the CDR3 DNA reads TGTGCCAGCAGAGTCGCTAGCGGGGGTCAAGAGACCCAGTACTTC. Encoded protein: CASRVASGGQETQYF.

The chain is built from TRBV29-1 and TRBJ1-3; no clear D. There are 13 residues in the CDR3. Trimming cost V 7 bases and J 0 bases, with 10 bases left between them. Per germline, CDR1 SQVTM and CDR2 ANQGSEA. CDR3 loop: CSGTDLSGNTIYF. CDR3 coding DNA: TGCAGCGGGACGGATCTCTCTGGAAACACCATATATTTT.

The chain combines TRBV6-4 with TRBJ2-2; TRBD2 aligns across 10 bases. CDR1 is MRHNA and CDR2 is SNTAGT in the germline V gene. This CDR3 is built from 15 residues. V was clipped by 2 bases and J by 4 bases; unmatched bases: 1. DNA of the CDR3: TGTGCCAGCAGTGACAGCGGGGGGGCCACCGGGGAGCTGTTTTTT. Encoded protein: CASSDSGGATGELFF.

This chain links TRBV5-1 with TRBJ2-7, with 8 bases lining up with TRBD1. The trim removed 0 bases at V and 4 bases at J, leaving 6 bases unmatched. Germline CDR1 reads SGHRS; CDR2 reads YFSETQ. The CDR3 contains 15 residues. The CDR3 bases are TGCGCCAGCAGCTTGGGGGACAGGCGGGATTACGAGCAGTACTTC. Translated, it gives CASSLGDRRDYEQYF.

The chain couples TRBV4-2 to TRBJ2-7, with 9 bases lining up with TRBD1. The CDR3 loop spans 16 amino acids. Germline loops: CDR1 LGHNA, CDR2 YNFKEQ. J lost 2 bases, V lost 0 bases, and 5 bases had no gene match. Here the CDR3 DNA reads TGTGCCAGCAGCCAAGAGGGGACAGGGAGTACCTACGAGCAGTACTTC. Protein: CASSQEGTGSTYEQYF.

The chain joins TRBV7-9 to TRBJ1-2; weak D call: TRBD1 (5 bases). CDR1 SEHNR and CDR2 FQNEAQ come from the germline V gene (reference sequence). This CDR3 comprises 14 residues. The germline V and J ends were trimmed by 1 base and 4 bases, with 10 bases remaining between them. CDR3 loop: CASSLVGRIYGYTF. CDR3 DNA sequence: TGTGCCAGCAGCTTAGTGGGACGGATCTATGGCTACACCTTC.

The chain is built from TRBV28 and TRBJ1-1; 7 bases line up with TRBD1. Germline assignment: CDR1 MDHEN and CDR2 SYDVKM. This CDR3 comprises 16 residues. V was pared by 6 bases and J by 1 base, with 11 bases of the junction left unmatched. The CDR3 protein is CASSLTAGQKNTEAFF. For the CDR3, the DNA is TGTGCCAGCAGCTTAACCGCGGGACAGAAGAACACTGAAGCTTTCTTT.

The J gene is TRBJ1-6, the V gene TRBV5-1; a possible D gene is TRBD1 (5 bases). Trimming shortened V by 0 bases and J by 8 bases, and 9 bases separated the two germline ends. The CDR3 has 14 amino acids. Germline values: CDR1 SGHRS, CDR2 YFSETQ. CDR3 residues: CASSLGDGYSPLHF. DNA of the CDR3: TGCGCCAGCAGCTTGGGGGACGGATATTCACCCCTCCACTTT.

V gene TRBV7-2 combines with J gene TRBJ2-7, with D perhaps matching TRBD2 (5 bases). Trimming took 2 bases from V and 2 from J, leaving 10 bases between them. CDR3 length: 14 residues. The germline CDR1 and CDR2 sequences are SGHTA and FQGNSA. CDR3 sequence (DNA): TGTGCCAGCAGCTTACGCGGGCGTACCTACGAGCAGTACTTC. Residues: CASSLRGRTYEQYF.

J is TRBJ2-3 and V is TRBV9; D is perhaps TRBD1 (6 bases). The CDR3 covers 15 residues. Germline V CDR1 and CDR2: SGDLS, YYNGEE. The V gene lost 4 bases and the J gene lost 1 base, with 13 bases spanning the gap. The CDR3 reads CASSREQGRTDTQYF. CDR3 DNA: TGTGCCAGCAGCCGCGAGCAGGGGCGCACAGATACGCAGTATTTT.

In nucleotides, the CDR3 is TGTGCCAGCAGTGAAGAAGTTCGACATACGCAGTATTTT. Its protein product is CASSEEVRHTQYF. The chain links TRBV2 to TRBJ2-3, with no clear D. The V end lost 1 base, the J end lost 7 bases, and 9 bases lay between the germline ends. There are 13 residues in the CDR3. CDR1 and CDR2 (germline): SNHLY, FYNNEI.

This clone was seen more than once but under ten times. The rearrangement links TRBV5-6 to TRBJ1-3; D uncertain. Trimming took 5 bases from V and 0 from J, leaving 9 bases between them. From germline, CDR1 is SGHDT and CDR2 YYEEEE. The CDR3 loop spans 14 amino acids. The CDR3 DNA is TGTGCCAGCAGAGGCGGAAGCTCTGGAAACACCATATATTTT. Its translation: CASRGGSSGNTIYF.

This clone turned up a few times. The chain joins TRBV18 to TRBJ2-2, with TRBD1 matching 7 bases. V lost 8 bases and J lost 4; bases outside the gene matches: 1. The CDR3 sequence is 12 residues long. Germline CDR1 and CDR2: KGHSH and LQKENI. CDR3 in amino acids: CASTGVTGELFF. The CDR3 DNA reads TGTGCCAGCACAGGGGTCACCGGGGAGCTGTTTTTT.

The V call is TRBV30, the J call TRBJ2-1; possibly TRBD1 for D (6 bases). Germline assignment: CDR1 GTSNPN and CDR2 SVGIG (reference sequence). Trimming took 0 bases from V and 2 from J, leaving 11 bases between them. This CDR3 is 15 amino acids long. The CDR3 bases are TGTGCCTGGAGTGTCCCAGGGGAGACCTACAATGAGCAGTTCTTC. Amino acid sequence: CAWSVPGETYNEQFF.

Worth noting for this clone: The junction departs from germline at one end; a sequencing error may be responsible. This chain connects TRBV11-2 to TRBJ2-1, with D perhaps TRBD2 (7 bases). This CDR3 comprises 14 residues. Germline CDR1 reads SGHAT; CDR2 reads FQNNGV. CDR3 coding DNA: TGTGCCAGCAGTTTAGACCTCGCGGGGGCGAGGCAGTTCTTC. Protein product: CASSLDLAGARQFF.

The rearrangement uses TRBV30 and TRBJ2-7; D perhaps matches TRBD2 (5 bases). The CDR3 is made up of 11 amino acids. Germline V gene data show CDR1 as GTSNPN and CDR2 as SVGIG (reference sequence). With 5 bases removed from V and 5 bases from J, the gap between germline ends came to 10 bases. CDR3 nucleotides: TGTGCCTGGGAGGGTTCCAACGAGCAGTACTTC. Translating it yields CAWEGSNEQYF.

This sequence joins TRBV6-1 and TRBJ1-5; TRBD1 matches 7 bases. The length of the CDR3 is 15 residues. Trimming cost V 6 bases and J 2 bases; bases outside gene matches: 7. Per the germline V gene, CDR1 is MNHNS and CDR2 is SASEGT. The CDR3 region has the DNA TGTGCCAGCAGGACCACAGGGGTCGGCAATCAGCCCCAGCATTTT. This codes for CASRTTGVGNQPQHF.